These 24 T cell receptor beta chains were all obtained from the same sample, sequenced in a study of T-cell reconstitution after alpha-beta-depleted transplantation in children. Unique molecular identifiers were incorporated when the TCRbeta library was constructed. TCRdb reprocessed the PCR reads via MiXCR and lists one record per CDR3 protein. The table includes approximately 520,000 distinct CDR3 sequences, about 31% detected once. The input for sequencing was PBMCs from the stem cell graft donor, taken from the stem cell graft. The origin of the receptors is a human donor who donated a stem cell graft to a child with aplastic anemia.

This clonotype has more than one count but fewer than ten. The chain links TRBV20-1 to TRBJ2-1; perhaps D is TRBD1 or TRBD2 (5 bases each). The ends were cut back, 6 bases at V and 6 bases at J, with 18 bases in the middle. The CDR3 extends over 14 amino acids. Per germline, CDR1 DFQATT and CDR2 SNEGSKA (reference sequence). CDR3 protein: CSAAPTGTFNEQFF. The DNA for the CDR3 is TGCAGTGCAGCGCCGACCGGGACCTTCAATGAGCAGTTCTTC.

The rearrangement joins TRBV6-2 or TRBV6-3 to TRBJ2-2; D tentatively reads TRBD1 or TRBD2 (6 bases each). V was pared by 6 bases and J by 12 bases, with 14 bases between. CDR1 and CDR2 from the germline V gene are MNHEY and SVGEGT. The CDR3 covers 12 residues. CDR3 protein: CASSPIGGKLFF. CDR3 bases: TGTGCCAGCAGCCCCATCGGGGGCAAGCTGTTTTTT.

The rearrangement links TRBV4-3 to TRBJ2-7; 10 positions match TRBD1. The CDR3 is 17 amino acids. Trimming at V came to 1 base and at J to 3 bases, leaving 9 bases not matched to a gene. The germline gives CDR1 LGHNA, CDR2 YSLEER. The CDR3 loop is CASSQGQGAPSVYEQYF. The CDR3, as DNA: TGCGCCAGCAGCCAAGGACAGGGGGCACCCTCCGTCTACGAGCAGTACTTC.

This clonotype has only a few counts. This chain uses TRBV6-5 with TRBJ1-2, with TRBD1 matching over 8 bases. V shed 0 bases and J 4 bases; nucleotides not matched to a gene: 4. The germline V gene encodes CDR1 MNHEY and CDR2 SVGAGI. The CDR3 loop spans 15 amino acids. CDR3 protein: CASSYSQGASYGYTF. Here the CDR3 DNA reads TGTGCCAGCAGTTACTCGCAGGGGGCAAGCTATGGCTACACCTTC.

This clonotype was counted a few times. The chain uses TRBV29-1 and TRBJ2-3; 9 bases align to TRBD2. V lost 8 bases, J lost 2 bases, and 11 bases stayed unmatched. From germline, CDR1 is SQVTM and CDR2 ANQGSEA. This CDR3 spans 15 amino acids. The DNA of the CDR3 is TGCAGCCTGCGGGGTCTAGCGGGACTCACAGATACGCAGTATTTT. Its protein is CSLRGLAGLTDTQYF.

The chain joins TRBV29-1 to TRBJ2-3; no clear D gene. The CDR3 is 13 amino acids. Trimming left V 4 bases short and J 2 bases short, with 10 bases between. Germline lookup yields CDR1 SQVTM and CDR2 ANQGSEA. The CDR3 is CSVGESYTDTQYF. The CDR3 nucleotides are TGCAGCGTTGGGGAATCCTACACAGATACGCAGTATTTT.

The chain uses TRBV18 and TRBJ1-5; D possibly corresponds to TRBD1 (5 bases). This CDR3 has 16 amino acids. Germline assignment: CDR1 KGHSH and CDR2 LQKENI. The V and J ends lost 1 base and 4 bases respectively, with 14 bases between them. The CDR3 sequence is CASSPLAGFGNQPQHF. CDR3 DNA: TGTGCCAGCTCACCACTCGCAGGGTTTGGGAATCAGCCCCAGCATTTT. The full variable domain, completed using reference TRBV18 and TRBJ1-5, is NAGVMQNPRHLVRRRGQEARLRCSPMKGHSHVYWYRQLPEEGLKFMVYLQKENIIDESGMPKERFSAEFPKEGPSILRIQQVVRGDSAAYFCASSPLAGFGNQPQHFGDGTRLSIL.

The chain recombines TRBV4-3 with TRBJ2-1, with 7 nucleotides matching TRBD2. V trimming: 0 bases; J trimming: 5 bases; junction bases outside the gene matches: 10. The CDR3 loop spans 17 amino acids. Germline-derived CDR1 and CDR2 are LGHNA and YSLEER. This CDR3 reads CASSQETSARHHNEQFF. The CDR3, as DNA: TGCGCCAGCAGCCAAGAAACTAGCGCTCGCCACCACAATGAGCAGTTCTTC.

In DNA form, the CDR3 reads TGTGCCAGCAGCTTCTGGGCTGGACTTACCCCCGGCGGGGAGCTGTTTTTT. Translated: CASSFWAGLTPGGELFF. This chain connects TRBV13 to TRBJ2-2; D possibly corresponds to TRBD2 (5 bases). The CDR3 sequence is 17 residues long. Germline CDR1 and CDR2: PRHDT and FYEKMQ (reference sequence). The V and J ends lost 3 bases and 7 bases respectively, with 21 bases between them.

V and J are TRBV6-5 and TRBJ1-5; D remains unclear. This CDR3 spans 13 amino acids. CDR1 MNHEY and CDR2 SVGAGI come from the germline V gene. The V end lost 4 bases, the J end lost 4 bases, and 8 bases lay between the germline ends. The CDR3 nucleotides are TGTGCCAGCAGTTCCCTGATTAATCAGCCCCAGCATTTT. Residues: CASSSLINQPQHF.

This clonotype was counted only a few times. This chain uses TRBV15 with TRBJ2-3; D not certain. V lost 5 bases, J lost 3 bases, and 9 bases lay in between. This CDR3 has 13 amino acids. CDR1 is LNHNV, CDR2 YYDKDF, per germline (reference sequence). The CDR3 sequence: CATSPKKTDTQYF. CDR3 DNA: TGTGCCACCAGCCCAAAGAAGACAGATACGCAGTATTTT.

The chain joins TRBV5-5 to TRBJ1-5; D gene uncertain. The V end lost 0 bases, the J end lost 5 bases, and 12 bases lay between the germline ends. Per germline, CDR1 SGHKS and CDR2 YYEKEE (reference sequence). The CDR3 loop spans 15 amino acids. Here the CDR3 DNA reads TGTGCCAGCAGCTTGGATGGTCGTGGGTATCAGCCCCAGCATTTT. It is translated as CASSLDGRGYQPQHF.

The CDR3 DNA is TGTGCCAGCAGCTTAGGGGTGGGAAGGGGCGGTGGTGGCACTGAAGCTTTCTTT. This encodes CASSLGVGRGGGGTEAFF. This chain joins TRBV7-2 and TRBJ1-1, with D perhaps TRBD1 (5 bases). Germline values: CDR1 SGHTA, CDR2 FQGNSA. The ends were cut back, 1 base at V and 4 bases at J, with 22 bases in the middle. The CDR3 is made up of 18 amino acids.

V gene TRBV6-2 or TRBV6-3 combines with J gene TRBJ2-5; the D is unclear. Per the germline V gene, CDR1 is MNHEY and CDR2 is SVGEGT. The CDR3 spans 13 residues. V lost 0 bases and J lost 3, with 5 bases in between. The CDR3 spells CASSYSPEETQYF. CDR3 nucleotide sequence: TGTGCCAGCAGTTACTCCCCAGAAGAGACCCAGTACTTC.

The chain combines TRBV29-1 with TRBJ2-2; TRBD2 might be the D (5 bases). Germline V gene data show CDR1 as SQVTM and CDR2 as ANQGSEA. The CDR3 spans 11 residues. Trimming took 7 bases from V and 4 from J, leaving 7 bases between them. The CDR3 is CSGGSTGELFF. In nucleotides, the CDR3 is TGCAGCGGCGGGTCCACCGGGGAGCTGTTTTTT.

The chain employs TRBV5-1 and TRBJ1-2; TRBD1 matches 7 bases. The V gene's germline CDR1 is SGHRS and CDR2 YFSETQ. The CDR3 is 16 amino acids. J gave up 3 bases and V 2 bases, and 10 bases lay outside the gene matches. The CDR3 loop reads CASSLESGTAYYGYTF. The CDR3 nucleotides are TGCGCCAGCAGCTTAGAGTCCGGGACAGCATACTATGGCTACACCTTC.

CDR3 sequence (DNA): TGTGCCAGCAGCCGGACTAGCGACTACAATGAGCAGTTCTTC. Protein sequence: CASSRTSDYNEQFF. The chain carries TRBV5-5 and TRBJ2-1; 9 nucleotides match TRBD2. This CDR3 spans 14 amino acids. Germline assignment: CDR1 SGHKS and CDR2 YYEKEE (reference sequence). J lost 3 bases, V lost 4 bases, and 2 bases had no gene match.

This clonotype has just a few counts. This rearrangement joins TRBV7-9 to TRBJ2-5; the D gene is possibly TRBD1 (6 bases). Germline values: CDR1 SEHNR, CDR2 FQNEAQ (reference sequence). The CDR3 loop spans 12 amino acids. Trimming removed 10 bases at V and 3 bases at J, with 12 bases between. CDR3 residues: CAIRGGEETQYF. The DNA for the CDR3 is TGTGCCATCCGAGGGGGAGAAGAGACCCAGTACTTC. The full variable domain, with the rest looked up from reference TRBV7-9 and TRBJ2-5, is DTGVSQNPRHKITKRGQNVTFRCDPISEHNRLYWYRQTLGQGPEFLTYFQNEAQLEKSRLLSDRFSAERPKGSFSTLEIQRTEQGDSAMYLCAIRGGEETQYFGPGTRLLVL.

The chain has TRBV10-3 and TRBJ1-1; possible D gene TRBD1, 5 bases. With 11 bases removed from V and 5 bases from J, the gap between germline ends came to 21 bases. The V gene's germline CDR1 is ENHRY and CDR2 SYGVKD. The CDR3 is made up of 14 amino acids. The CDR3, as DNA: TGTGCCGTCATGTGTTATCTTGGGGGGACTGAAGCTTTCTTT. Translation gives CAVMCYLGGTEAFF.

This clonotype was detected a few times. V is TRBV7-2 and J is TRBJ1-3; D unclear. The germline V and J ends were trimmed by 4 bases and 3 bases, with 19 bases remaining between them. The CDR3 sequence is 17 residues long. Germline CDR1 SGHTA, CDR2 FQGNSA. CDR3 nucleotide sequence: TGTGCCAGCAGCTCGACCCCTTTTCTAGGAAATGGAAACACCATATATTTT. It translates to CASSSTPFLGNGNTIYF.

The chain carries TRBV7-3 and TRBJ2-2; weak D call: TRBD2 (5 bases). The CDR3 is 16 amino acids. Trimming cost V 1 base and J 0 bases, with 9 bases left between them. Germline V gene lookup returns CDR1 SGHTA and CDR2 FQGTGA. In nucleotides, the CDR3 is TGTGCCAGCAGCTTAAGCTGGGGAGCGAACACCGGGGAGCTGTTTTTT. Encoded protein: CASSLSWGANTGELFF.

There are a few counts of this clonotype. This chain connects TRBV13 to TRBJ2-1, with no clear D. V lost 5 bases to trimming and J lost 0 bases, with 11 bases between them. CDR1 and CDR2 (germline): PRHDT, FYEKMQ (reference sequence). The CDR3 length is 15 residues. CDR3 loop: CASSPLTISYNEQFF. The CDR3 DNA reads TGTGCCAGCAGCCCACTTACCATCTCCTACAATGAGCAGTTCTTC.

In this sample, this clonotype turned up a few times. The chain carries TRBV24-1 and TRBJ1-2; a possible D gene is TRBD1 (5 bases). The germline V and J ends were trimmed by 6 bases and 2 bases, with 15 bases remaining between them. CDR1 and CDR2 (germline): KGHDR, SFDVKD. This CDR3 spans 15 amino acids. The CDR3 bases are TGTGCCACCAGTATCCTTGCAGGGAGGAACTATGGCTACACCTTC. Amino acid sequence: CATSILAGRNYGYTF.

The chain is built from TRBV20-1 and TRBJ1-1; 7 nucleotides match TRBD1. Germline V gives CDR1 DFQATT, CDR2 SNEGSKA (reference sequence). The J segment lost 6 bases and the V segment lost 0 bases, leaving 7 bases of the junction unmatched. The CDR3 is 14 amino acids. CDR3: CSARDVTGDSEAFF. The CDR3 DNA reads as TGCAGTGCTAGAGATGTTACAGGGGATTCTGAAGCTTTCTTT.